A single T cell receptor beta chain is shown here with its context. Its target is not known. This sample is drawn from a study of vaccination effects on CD4 cells after COVID-19. Assay: immunoSEQ multiplex PCR; the TCRdb copy retains only in-frame clones and omits some. This table holds tens of thousands of clones, just over 75% found once. Whole-study findings and limits: Convalescent patients were few in the study, and early post-infection timepoints were absent. Among infection- and vaccine-induced clones, marked clonal contraction occurred late after vaccination.

Cultured cells yielded isolated CD4+ T cells after less than 11 days. The infection with SARS-CoV-2 (confirmed by PCR) occurred in this person between March and December 2020. Of the BNT162b2 and mRNA-1273 vaccines, participants received two doses of one or the other. Cells had half their medium changed to IL-2 medium on days 3 and 7. The CDR3 consists of 17 residues. The germline V gene has CDR1 SGDLS and CDR2 YYNGEE. V lost 0 bases to trimming and J lost 5 bases; unmatched junction nucleotides: 9. This clonotype originated in a human donor who had a prior SARS-CoV-2 infection. V usage is TRBV9 and J usage is TRBJ2-2; 8 positions agree with TRBD2. The material sequenced was CD4+ T cells from PBMCs cultured without peptide, taken after COVID-19 vaccination. The DNA of the CDR3 is TGTGCCAGCAGCGTAGCTACCGGGAGGGTATCGACCGGGGAGCTGTTTTTT. Residues: CASSVATGRVSTGELFF. Combining the CDR3 with reference TRBV9 and TRBJ2-2 gives the whole variable domain DSGVTQTPKHLITATGQRVTLRCSPRSGDLSVYWYQQSLDQGLQFLIQYYNGEERAKGNILERFSAQQFPDLHSELNLSSLELGDSALYFCASSVATGRVSTGELFFGEGSRLTVL.